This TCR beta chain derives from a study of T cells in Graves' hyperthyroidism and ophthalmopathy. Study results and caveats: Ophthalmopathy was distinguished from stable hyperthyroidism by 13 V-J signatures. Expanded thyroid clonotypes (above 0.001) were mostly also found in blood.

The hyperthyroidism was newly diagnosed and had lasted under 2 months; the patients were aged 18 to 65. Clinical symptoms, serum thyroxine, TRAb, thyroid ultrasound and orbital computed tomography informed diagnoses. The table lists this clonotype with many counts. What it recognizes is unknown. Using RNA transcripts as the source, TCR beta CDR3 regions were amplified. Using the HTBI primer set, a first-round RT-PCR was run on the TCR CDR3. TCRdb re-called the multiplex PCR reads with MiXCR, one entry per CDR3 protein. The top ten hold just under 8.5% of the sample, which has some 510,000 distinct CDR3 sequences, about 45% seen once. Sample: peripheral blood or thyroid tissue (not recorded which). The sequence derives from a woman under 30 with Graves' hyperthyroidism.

The CDR3 loop is CASSLALRSEQYF. In DNA, the CDR3 is TGCGCCAGCAGCTTGGCTTTGCGATCCGAGCAGTACTTC. V is TRBV5-1 and J is TRBJ2-7; no clear D gene. The CDR3 length is 13 residues. V was trimmed by 0 bases and J by 6 bases, leaving 10 bases between them. Germline CDR1 SGHRS, CDR2 YFSETQ.